These 20 T cell receptor beta chains share one sample of origin, sequenced in a study of graft-versus-host responses after intestinal transplantation. Processed graft tissue released its intraepithelial and lamina propria lymphocytes. TCRdb keeps only in-frame clones here, not all; method: immunoSEQ multiplex PCR. The sample has more than 12,000 clones; 59% are singletons. Sequences were derived from ileum tissue, sampled 524 days after transplant. These receptors were taken from a human patient who received an intestinal transplant, so some T cells may come from the graft donor.

J is TRBJ2-7 and V is TRBV7-9, with 12 nucleotides matching TRBD1. The J segment lost 4 bases and the V segment lost 0 bases, leaving 10 bases of the junction unmatched. This CDR3 comprises 18 residues. Germline assignment: CDR1 SEHNR and CDR2 FQNEAQ (reference sequence). CDR3 DNA sequence: TGTGCCAGCAGCTTAGCGCGGGCCGGGACAGGGGGCGCGTACGAGCAGTACTTC. Translation gives CASSLARAGTGGAYEQYF.

This chain joins TRBV27 and TRBJ1-1, with 7 bases lining up with TRBD1. Germline V gives CDR1 MNHEY, CDR2 SMNVEV (reference sequence). This CDR3 region has 14 residues. Germline trimming cut 3 bases from V and 1 base from J; bases unmatched to any gene: 2. The CDR3 bases are TGTGCCAGCAGTTTTCGGACAGGGAACACTGAAGCTTTCTTT. Its protein is CASSFRTGNTEAFF.

The genes are TRBV5-5 and TRBJ1-2, with 10 bases that match TRBD1. This CDR3 contains 15 residues. Germline V gene sequence: CDR1 SGHKS, CDR2 YYEKEE (reference sequence). V was pared by 4 bases and J by 8 bases, with 11 bases of the junction left unmatched. The chain's CDR3 is CASSVGGQGERGYTF. The DNA of the CDR3 is TGTGCCAGCAGCGTGGGAGGACAGGGGGAGAGAGGCTACACCTTC.

This clone has a handful of counts. The genes are TRBV6-6 and TRBJ1-6, with TRBD1 matching over 8 bases. The CDR3 extends over 14 amino acids. CDR1 and CDR2 from the germline V gene are MNHNY and SVGAGI (reference sequence). Trimming at V came to 6 bases and at J to 10 bases, leaving 8 bases not matched to a gene. The CDR3 DNA sequence: TGTGCCAGCAGCCTGACAGGGGACGGGTCACCCCTCCACTTT. It encodes CASSLTGDGSPLHF.

The CDR3 protein is CASSEARGVGADTQYF. The DNA of the CDR3 is TGTGCCAGCAGTGAAGCGCGGGGGGTGGGGGCAGATACGCAGTATTTT. The chain combines TRBV2 with TRBJ2-3; 8 nucleotides align to TRBD2. The germline CDR1 and CDR2 sequences are SNHLY and FYNNEI. J gave up 4 bases and V 0 bases, and 6 bases lay outside the gene matches. The CDR3 is made up of 16 amino acids.

The chain couples TRBV10-3 to TRBJ1-1; 8 positions agree with TRBD1. Germline CDR1 and CDR2: ENHRY and SYGVKD. V dropped 4 bases and J dropped 4; count of bases not matched to a gene: 8. This CDR3 is built from 15 residues. DNA for the CDR3: TGTGCCATCAGTGGAGCTACAGGGGGGATCACTGAAGCTTTCTTT. Protein product: CAISGATGGITEAFF.

This chain uses TRBV6-1 with TRBJ1-2; D remains ambiguous. The CDR3 length is 13 residues. Trimming shortened V by 2 bases and J by 1 base, and 5 bases separated the two germline ends. Germline assignment: CDR1 MNHNS and CDR2 SASEGT. The CDR3 protein is CASSESINYGYTF. The DNA of the CDR3 is TGTGCCAGCAGTGAATCTATTAACTATGGCTACACCTTC.

The chain couples TRBV6-1 to TRBJ2-4; D might be TRBD1 (5 bases). Germline CDR1 is MNHNS and CDR2 is SASEGT. The CDR3 covers 13 residues. Trimming left V 6 bases short and J 6 bases short, with 12 bases between. The CDR3 sequence: CASRAWGLNIQYF. The CDR3 DNA reads as TGTGCCAGCAGGGCGTGGGGCCTAAACATTCAGTACTTC.

V and J are TRBV7-2 and TRBJ1-2; 7 bases map to TRBD1. Trimming removed 5 bases from V and 5 bases from J; junction bases left unmatched: 5. Germline V gene data show CDR1 as SGHTA and CDR2 as FQGNSA. CDR3 length: 13 amino acids. The CDR3 loop is CASSSDREYGYTF. In DNA, the CDR3 is TGTGCCAGCAGCAGCGACAGGGAATATGGCTACACCTTC.

This clone was recorded a few times. The chain joins TRBV29-1 to TRBJ2-7, with TRBD2 identical over 7 bases. This CDR3 has 11 residues. V lost 6 bases and J lost 3; bases outside the gene matches: 2. Germline CDR1 reads SQVTM; CDR2 reads ANQGSEA. The CDR3 is CSVSSGYEQYF. CDR3 nucleotides: TGCAGCGTATCTAGCGGCTACGAGCAGTACTTC.

This chain joins TRBV7-2 and TRBJ2-2; 7 bases align to TRBD2. After removal of 2 bases from V and 0 bases from J, the junction contained 6 bases not matched to a gene. This CDR3 comprises 17 residues. Germline CDR1 SGHTA, CDR2 FQGNSA. CDR3 DNA: TGTGCCAGCAGCTTACGGCCTAGCGGACCGAACACCGGGGAGCTGTTTTTT. This codes for CASSLRPSGPNTGELFF.

The chain links TRBV9 to TRBJ2-7, with TRBD1 identical over 9 bases. Per the germline V gene, CDR1 is SGDLS and CDR2 is YYNGEE. The CDR3 covers 15 residues. With 4 bases clipped from V and 3 bases from J, the junction kept 8 bases outside the gene matches. CDR3 sequence: CASSSGQGNFYEQYF. DNA of the CDR3: TGTGCCAGCAGCTCAGGACAGGGGAACTTCTACGAGCAGTACTTC.

V is TRBV7-2 and J is TRBJ2-3, with TRBD2 as a possible D gene (7 bases). CDR1 SGHTA and CDR2 FQGNSA come from the germline V gene. The CDR3 contains 17 residues. The V end lost 4 bases, the J end lost 0 bases, and 17 bases lay between the germline ends. The CDR3 region is CASSWSGGPVSTDTQYF. CDR3 nucleotide sequence: TGTGCCAGCAGCTGGTCCGGGGGGCCCGTTAGCACAGATACGCAGTATTTT. The full variable domain, completed using reference TRBV7-2 and TRBJ2-3, is GAGVSQSPSNKVTEKGKDVELRCDPISGHTALYWYRQSLGQGLEFLIYFQGNSAPDKSGLPSDRFSAERTGGSVSTLTIQRTQQEDSAVYLCASSWSGGPVSTDTQYFGPGTRLTVL.

J is TRBJ2-3 and V is TRBV5-1; the D is unclear. Looked up from germline, CDR1 is SGHRS and CDR2 is YFSETQ. Trimming took 2 bases from V and 0 from J, leaving 16 bases between them. This CDR3 is 17 amino acids long. The CDR3 region has the DNA TGCGCCAGCAGCTTTTACGCGACAAAATCTAGCACAGATACGCAGTATTTT. It encodes CASSFYATKSSTDTQYF. The entire variable domain, with the rest obtained from reference TRBV5-1 and TRBJ2-3, is as follows: KAGVTQTPRYLIKTRGQQVTLSCSPISGHRSVSWYQQTPGQGLQFLFEYFSETQRNKGNFPGRFSGRQFSNSRSEMNVSTLELGDSALYLCASSFYATKSSTDTQYFGPGTRLTVL.

The chain joins TRBV19 to TRBJ2-1; possible D gene TRBD2, 5 bases. The V gene's germline CDR1 is LNHDA and CDR2 SQIVND (reference sequence). The CDR3 runs 11 residues. Trimming cost V 4 bases and J 14 bases, with 12 bases left between them. The DNA of the CDR3 is TGTGCCAGTAGTACCGTGAGAGGGAAGTTCTTC. This encodes CASSTVRGKFF.

This CDR3 reads CASSAGQGNLYGYTF. CDR3 nucleotide sequence: TGTGCCAGCAGCGCAGGACAGGGCAACCTCTATGGCTACACCTTC. The chain combines TRBV7-2 with TRBJ1-2, with 8 nucleotides matching TRBD1. CDR1 SGHTA and CDR2 FQGNSA come from the germline V gene. V was clipped by 5 bases and J by 4 bases; unmatched bases: 9. There are 15 residues in the CDR3.

V gene TRBV11-2 combines with J gene TRBJ2-7; 8 positions agree with TRBD1. Germline V CDR1 and CDR2: SGHAT, FQNNGV. This CDR3 is 15 amino acids long. Trimming removed 5 bases from V and 3 bases from J; junction bases left unmatched: 9. In DNA, the CDR3 is TGTGCCAGCAGCCTTGGACAGGGAGCCTACTACGAGCAGTACTTC. Encoded protein: CASSLGQGAYYEQYF.

This clone occurred a few times. The chain couples TRBV7-9 to TRBJ2-1; tentative D call: TRBD2 (5 bases). The ends were cut back, 1 base at V and 3 bases at J, with 10 bases in the middle. This CDR3 comprises 15 residues. Germline V CDR1 and CDR2: SEHNR, FQNEAQ (reference sequence). The chain's CDR3 is CASSLDEGLYNEQFF. In nucleotides, the CDR3 is TGTGCCAGCAGCTTAGATGAGGGCCTCTACAATGAGCAGTTCTTC.

The rearrangement links TRBV19 to TRBJ1-2; D unclear. The CDR3 length is 15 residues. Germline V CDR1 and CDR2: LNHDA, SQIVND (reference sequence). V was trimmed by 3 bases and J by 6 bases, leaving 17 bases between them. CDR3 protein: CASSMRSFIRDGYTF. The CDR3 DNA follows: TGTGCCAGTAGTATGCGTTCCTTCATACGGGATGGCTACACCTTC.

The gene calls are TRBV27 and TRBJ1-4, with D hard to call. The CDR3 has 15 residues. V was clipped by 3 bases and J by 11 bases, with 19 bases between them. In germline, CDR1 is MNHEY, CDR2 SMNVEV (reference sequence). The CDR3 reads CASSFREGSEDKLFF. For the CDR3, the DNA is TGTGCCAGCAGTTTTAGGGAAGGGAGTGAGGACAAACTGTTTTTT.